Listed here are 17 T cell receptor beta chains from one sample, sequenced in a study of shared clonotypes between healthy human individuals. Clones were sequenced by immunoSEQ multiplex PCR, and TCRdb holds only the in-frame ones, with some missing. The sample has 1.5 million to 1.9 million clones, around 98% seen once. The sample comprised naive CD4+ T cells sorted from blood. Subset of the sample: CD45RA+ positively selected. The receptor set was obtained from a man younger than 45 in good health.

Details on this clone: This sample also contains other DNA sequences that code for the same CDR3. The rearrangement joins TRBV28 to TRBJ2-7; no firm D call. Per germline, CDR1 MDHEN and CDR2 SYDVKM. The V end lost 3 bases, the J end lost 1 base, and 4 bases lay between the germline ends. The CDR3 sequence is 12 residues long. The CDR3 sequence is CASSFGSYEQYF. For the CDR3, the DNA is TGTGCCAGCAGTTTCGGATCCTACGAGCAGTACTTC.

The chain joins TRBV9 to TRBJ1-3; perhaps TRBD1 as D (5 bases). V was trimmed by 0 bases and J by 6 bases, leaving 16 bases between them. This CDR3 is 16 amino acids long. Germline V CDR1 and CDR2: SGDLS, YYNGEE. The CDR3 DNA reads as TGTGCCAGCAGCGTAGGTTTGACAGAGGTTGAAAACACCATATATTTT. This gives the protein CASSVGLTEVENTIYF. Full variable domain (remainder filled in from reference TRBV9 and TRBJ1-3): DSGVTQTPKHLITATGQRVTLRCSPRSGDLSVYWYQQSLDQGLQFLIQYYNGEERAKGNILERFSAQQFPDLHSELNLSSLELGDSALYFCASSVGLTEVENTIYFGEGSWLTVV.

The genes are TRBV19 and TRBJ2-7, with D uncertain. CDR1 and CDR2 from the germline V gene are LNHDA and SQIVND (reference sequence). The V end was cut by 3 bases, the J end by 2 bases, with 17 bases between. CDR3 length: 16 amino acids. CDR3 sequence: CASSILGPQAPYEQYF. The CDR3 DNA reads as TGTGCCAGTAGTATCCTCGGACCCCAAGCCCCCTACGAGCAGTACTTC.

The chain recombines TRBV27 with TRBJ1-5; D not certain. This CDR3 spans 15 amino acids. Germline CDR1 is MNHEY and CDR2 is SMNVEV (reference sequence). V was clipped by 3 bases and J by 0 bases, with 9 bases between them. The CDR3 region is CASSFSGYSNQPQHF. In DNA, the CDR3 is TGTGCCAGCAGTTTTTCGGGATATAGCAATCAGCCCCAGCATTTT.

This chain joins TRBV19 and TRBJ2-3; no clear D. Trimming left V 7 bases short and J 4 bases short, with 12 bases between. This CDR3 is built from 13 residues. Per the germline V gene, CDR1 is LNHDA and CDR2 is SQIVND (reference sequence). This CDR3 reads CASKATAADTQYF. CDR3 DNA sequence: TGTGCCAGTAAGGCTACGGCGGCAGATACGCAGTATTTT.

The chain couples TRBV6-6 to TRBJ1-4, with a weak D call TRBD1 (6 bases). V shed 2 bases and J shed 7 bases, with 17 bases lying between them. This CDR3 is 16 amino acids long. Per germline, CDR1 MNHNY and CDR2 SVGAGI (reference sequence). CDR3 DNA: TGTGCCAGCAGTTACCGGTCCATGGGGGCTGGTGAAAAACTGTTTTTT. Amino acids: CASSYRSMGAGEKLFF.

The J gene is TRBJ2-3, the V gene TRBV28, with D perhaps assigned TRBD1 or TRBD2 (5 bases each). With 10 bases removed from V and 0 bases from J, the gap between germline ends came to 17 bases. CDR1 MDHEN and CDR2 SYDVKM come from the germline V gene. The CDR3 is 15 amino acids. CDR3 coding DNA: TGTGCCACCGAGGGCAGACAGAAGAGCACAGATACGCAGTATTTT. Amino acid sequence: CATEGRQKSTDTQYF.

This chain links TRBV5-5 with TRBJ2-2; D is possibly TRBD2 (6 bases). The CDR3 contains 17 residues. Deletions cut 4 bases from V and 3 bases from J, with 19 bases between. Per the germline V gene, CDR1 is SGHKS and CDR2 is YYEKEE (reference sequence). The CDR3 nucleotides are TGTGCCAGCAGCCCCCCGTGGGCGGGAAGGTACACCGGGGAGCTGTTTTTT. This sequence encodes CASSPPWAGRYTGELFF.

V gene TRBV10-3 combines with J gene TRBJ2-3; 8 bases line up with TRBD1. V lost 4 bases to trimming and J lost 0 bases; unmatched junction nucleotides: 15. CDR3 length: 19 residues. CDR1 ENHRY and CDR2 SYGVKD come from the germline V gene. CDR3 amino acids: CAISGWGQAITASTDTQYF. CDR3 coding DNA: TGTGCCATCAGTGGCTGGGGACAGGCCATTACCGCTAGCACAGATACGCAGTATTTT.

As DNA, the CDR3 is TGTGCCAGTAGTAATGGAAACTACGAGCAGTACTTC. Translation gives CASSNGNYEQYF. The chain links TRBV19 to TRBJ2-7; D gene ambiguous. CDR1 and CDR2 from the germline V gene are LNHDA and SQIVND (reference sequence). CDR3 length: 12 amino acids. V shed 4 bases and J shed 3 bases, with 7 bases lying between them. Combining the CDR3 with reference TRBV19 and TRBJ2-7 gives the whole variable domain DGGITQSPKYLFRKEGQNVTLSCEQNLNHDAMYWYRQDPGQGLRLIYYSQIVNDFQKGDIAEGYSVSREKKESFPLTVTSAQKNPTAFYLCASSNGNYEQYFGPGTRLTVT.

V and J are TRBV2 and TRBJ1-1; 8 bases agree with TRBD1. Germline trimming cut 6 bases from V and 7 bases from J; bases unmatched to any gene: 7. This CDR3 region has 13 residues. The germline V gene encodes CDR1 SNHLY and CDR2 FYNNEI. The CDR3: CASRDRVLGEAFF. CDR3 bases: TGTGCCAGCAGGGACAGGGTTCTTGGTGAAGCTTTCTTT.

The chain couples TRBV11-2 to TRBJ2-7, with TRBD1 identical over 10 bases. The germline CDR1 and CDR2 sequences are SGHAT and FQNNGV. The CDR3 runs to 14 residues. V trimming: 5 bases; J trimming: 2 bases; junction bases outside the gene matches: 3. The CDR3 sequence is CASSGDRGAYEQYF. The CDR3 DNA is TGTGCCAGCAGCGGGGACAGGGGAGCCTACGAGCAGTACTTC.

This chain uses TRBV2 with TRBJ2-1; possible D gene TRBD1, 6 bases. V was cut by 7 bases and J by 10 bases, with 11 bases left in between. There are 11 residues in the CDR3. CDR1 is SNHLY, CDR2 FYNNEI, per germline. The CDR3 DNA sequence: TGTGCCAGCACAGGGGTCGGAGAGCAGTTCTTC. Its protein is CASTGVGEQFF.

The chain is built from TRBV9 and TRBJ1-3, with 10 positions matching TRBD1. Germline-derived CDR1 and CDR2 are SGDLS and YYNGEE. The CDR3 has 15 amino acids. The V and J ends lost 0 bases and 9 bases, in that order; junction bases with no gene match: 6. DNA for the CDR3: TGTGCCAGCAGCGTAGAGGGACAGGGGACTGGCACCATATATTTT. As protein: CASSVEGQGTGTIYF.

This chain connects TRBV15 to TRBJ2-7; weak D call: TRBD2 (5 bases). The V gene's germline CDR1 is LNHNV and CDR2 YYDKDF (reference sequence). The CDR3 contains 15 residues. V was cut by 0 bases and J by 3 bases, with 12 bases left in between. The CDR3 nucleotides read TGTGCCACCAGCAGAGATAATACGGGGTACTACGAGCAGTACTTC. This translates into CATSRDNTGYYEQYF.

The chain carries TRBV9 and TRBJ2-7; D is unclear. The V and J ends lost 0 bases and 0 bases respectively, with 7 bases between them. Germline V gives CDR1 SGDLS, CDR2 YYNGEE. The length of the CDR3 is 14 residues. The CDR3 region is CASSVGADSYEQYF. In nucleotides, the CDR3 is TGTGCCAGCAGCGTAGGGGCAGACTCCTACGAGCAGTACTTC.

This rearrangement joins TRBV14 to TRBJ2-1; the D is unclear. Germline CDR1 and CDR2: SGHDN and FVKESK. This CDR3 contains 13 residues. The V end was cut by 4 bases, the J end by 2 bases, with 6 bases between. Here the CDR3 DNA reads TGTGCCAGCAGCCCCACACCCTACAATGAGCAGTTCTTC. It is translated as CASSPTPYNEQFF. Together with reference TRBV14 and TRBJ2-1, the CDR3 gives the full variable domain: EAGVTQFPSHSVIEKGQTVTLRCDPISGHDNLYWYRRVMGKEIKFLLHFVKESKQDESGMPNNRFLAERTGGTYSTLKVQPAELEDSGVYFCASSPTPYNEQFFGPGTRLTVL.